This T cell receptor (beta chain) appears in the sequencing data of a study of cytomegalovirus exposure and HLA in healthy donors. Libraries were prepared by immunoSEQ multiplex PCR; TCRdb keeps only in-frame clonotypes and omits some of them. The sample lists some 80,000 clones, almost 97% occurring once. Overall study results and limits: 150 or so TCR beta chains were listed as cytomegalovirus-associated. Clusters of TCRs from the first cohort tended to co-occur in the roughly 120 validation repertoires (as a later analysis found).

The junction had 7 bases not matched to a gene; V was cut back by 0 bases and J by 1 base. Per the germline V gene, CDR1 is ENHRY and CDR2 is SYGVKD. The length of the CDR3 is 17 residues. A word on this clone: Its antigen remains unknown.

The V and J genes are TRBV10-3 and TRBJ2-3; TRBD2 matches at 7 bases. The sequence derives from a man younger than 30 in good health and CMV-seropositive. The specimen was PBMCs. CDR3 region: CAISESTGGIGTDTQYF. CDR3 bases: TGTGCCATCAGTGAGTCTACGGGAGGTATTGGCACAGATACGCAGTATTTT.